The 14 T cell receptor beta chains presented below share a single source sample, sequenced in a study of cytomegalovirus exposure and HLA in healthy donors (dated by TCRdb to 2017 to 2019). Library generation was performed with the immunoSEQ multiplex PCR assay. For the multiplex PCR, a mixture combining 60 forward primers for TCR Vbeta segments and 13 reverse primers for TCR Jbeta segments was used. This immuneACCESS table, as held by TCRdb, lists in-frame sequences with V and J called but not all clones. Of the missing ones, under half trace to an unresolved V gene in checked studies; the others have no known cause. Within this sample are more than 150,000 clones, with about four fifths of them counted one time only. In total, the top ten clones hold roughly 2% of the sample. Input material: PBMCs. The receptors derive from a woman between 25 and 40 years old in good health and CMV-seronegative.

The CDR3 loop reads CASSVAPGQPYLTIYF. DNA of the CDR3: TGTGCCAGCAGCGTAGCTCCGGGACAACCCTATCTCACCATATATTTT. The gene calls are TRBV9 and TRBJ1-3; TRBD1 is a possible D gene (6 bases). Germline CDR1 and CDR2: SGDLS and YYNGEE. Trimming removed 0 bases from V and 9 bases from J, with 19 bases in between. The CDR3 contains 16 residues. The full variable domain, with the rest looked up from reference TRBV9 and TRBJ1-3, is DSGVTQTPKHLITATGQRVTLRCSPRSGDLSVYWYQQSLDQGLQFLIQYYNGEERAKGNILERFSAQQFPDLHSELNLSSLELGDSALYFCASSVAPGQPYLTIYFGEGSWLTVV.

The chain has TRBV12-2 and TRBJ2-7; TRBD1 is the table's D call, not checked against the DNA. TRBV12-2 is tagged as a pseudogene. The CDR3 is 18 amino acids. The CDR3 region is CASRLAWTGPSLLYEQYF. In nucleotides, the CDR3 is TGTGCAAGTCGCTTAGCGTGGACAGGCCCTAGTCTACTCTACGAGCAGTACTTC.

This chain uses TRBV6-1 with TRBJ2-1, with 11 bases aligning to TRBD2. Germline V gene sequence: CDR1 MNHNS, CDR2 SASEGT. The CDR3 length is 14 residues. J lost 4 bases, V lost 6 bases, and 2 bases had no gene match. The CDR3, as DNA: TGTGCCAGCAGCCTAGCGGGGGGTTACAATGAGCAGTTCTTC. It specifies CASSLAGGYNEQFF.

The rearrangement joins TRBV6-1 to TRBJ2-7; the D gene is possibly TRBD1 (5 bases). This CDR3 spans 14 amino acids. Germline V gene lookup returns CDR1 MNHNS and CDR2 SASEGT. The V end was cut by 0 bases, the J end by 1 base, with 7 bases between. CDR3 nucleotide sequence: TGTGCCAGCAGTGAAGCGGGGCAGTCCTACGAGCAGTACTTC. Its translation is CASSEAGQSYEQYF.

The CDR3 sequence: CSVALPQRNEQFF. The CDR3 coding sequence is TGCAGCGTTGCCCTCCCCCAACGGAATGAGCAGTTCTTC. The rearrangement links TRBV29-1 to TRBJ2-1; D remains ambiguous. Trimming pared 4 bases from V and 7 bases from J, leaving 14 bases between. The germline V gene has CDR1 SQVTM and CDR2 ANQGSEA. There are 13 residues in the CDR3.

The chain combines TRBV6-1 with TRBJ2-7, with D possibly matching TRBD2 (6 bases). The ends were cut back, 10 bases at V and 7 bases at J, with 23 bases in the middle. The germline V gene encodes CDR1 MNHNS and CDR2 SASEGT. The CDR3 sequence is 14 residues long. The CDR3: CAIEEGAGRGEQYF. CDR3 coding DNA: TGTGCCATCGAGGAGGGAGCCGGACGGGGTGAGCAGTACTTC.

The J gene is TRBJ2-7, the V gene TRBV4-1; D gene ambiguous. The CDR3 is made up of 15 amino acids. Per germline, CDR1 MGHRA and CDR2 YSYEKL. V dropped 1 base and J dropped 3 bases, with 13 bases sitting between them. CDR3 protein: CASSQATGFLYEQYF. Here the CDR3 DNA reads TGCGCCAGCAGCCAAGCTACTGGTTTCCTCTACGAGCAGTACTTC.

This chain uses TRBV10-3 with TRBJ1-1; 8 nucleotides line up with TRBD1. Germline lookup yields CDR1 ENHRY and CDR2 SYGVKD. The CDR3 length is 15 residues. V dropped 11 bases and J dropped 4; count of bases not matched to a gene: 15. Here the CDR3 DNA reads TGTGCCGTGCGAACCAGGACAGGGTCTAGCACTGAAGCTTTCTTT. Translated, it gives CAVRTRTGSSTEAFF.

The V call is TRBV7-6, the J call TRBJ1-5, with D unclear. Trimming took 1 base from V and 4 from J, leaving 5 bases between them. Germline CDR1 is SGHVS and CDR2 is FNYEAQ. This CDR3 is built from 13 residues. CDR3 in amino acids: CASSLERNQPQHF. The DNA of the CDR3 is TGTGCCAGCAGCTTAGAGAGAAATCAGCCCCAGCATTTT.

This clone was seen only a few times. The J gene is TRBJ1-1, the V gene TRBV27; D is possibly TRBD1 (6 bases). Germline V gene data show CDR1 as MNHEY and CDR2 as SMNVEV (reference sequence). V was clipped by 4 bases and J by 5 bases, with 14 bases between them. CDR3 length: 14 residues. CDR3 protein: CASSSINRATEAFF. The CDR3, as DNA: TGTGCCAGCAGTTCGATCAACAGGGCTACTGAAGCTTTCTTT.

V usage is TRBV9 and J usage is TRBJ1-1, with TRBD1 matching over 7 bases. Trimming took 4 bases from V and 3 from J; bases not matched to a gene: 6. Germline-derived CDR1 and CDR2 are SGDLS and YYNGEE. The length of the CDR3 is 14 residues. The CDR3 is CASSLGGAYTEAFF. CDR3 nucleotides: TGTGCCAGCAGCTTAGGGGGCGCGTACACTGAAGCTTTCTTT.

V is TRBV7-3 and J is TRBJ1-5, with 7 positions matching TRBD1. J was trimmed by 4 bases and V by 5 bases; bases with no gene match: 5. CDR3 length: 14 amino acids. Germline assignment: CDR1 SGHTA and CDR2 FQGTGA. This CDR3 reads CASSLTGQNQPQHF. DNA for the CDR3: TGTGCCAGCAGCCTGACAGGGCAAAATCAGCCCCAGCATTTT. The variable domain in full, completed from reference TRBV7-3 and TRBJ1-5, reads GAGVSQTPSNKVTEKGKYVELRCDPISGHTALYWYRQSLGQGPEFLIYFQGTGAADDSGLPNDRFFAVRPEGSVSTLKIQRTERGDSAVYLCASSLTGQNQPQHFGDGTRLSIL.

The rearrangement links TRBV4-3 to TRBJ2-1; TRBD2 agrees at 8 bases. The CDR3 runs to 18 residues. J lost 7 bases, V lost 0 bases, and 14 bases had no gene match. The germline gives CDR1 LGHNA, CDR2 YSLEER. The CDR3 region has the DNA TGCGCCAGCAGCCAAGACATGGGACGGGGGGGCTTGGGGAATGAGCAGTTCTTC. Translation gives CASSQDMGRGGLGNEQFF.

The V gene is TRBV7-6, the J gene TRBJ1-3; D not certain. CDR3 size: 16 residues. CDR1 and CDR2 from the germline V gene are SGHVS and FNYEAQ. V gave up 3 bases and J gave up 0 bases, with 12 bases separating them. The DNA of the CDR3 is TGTGCCAGCAGCTTCCGTGGGCGATCCTCTGGAAACACCATATATTTT. It yields the protein CASSFRGRSSGNTIYF.